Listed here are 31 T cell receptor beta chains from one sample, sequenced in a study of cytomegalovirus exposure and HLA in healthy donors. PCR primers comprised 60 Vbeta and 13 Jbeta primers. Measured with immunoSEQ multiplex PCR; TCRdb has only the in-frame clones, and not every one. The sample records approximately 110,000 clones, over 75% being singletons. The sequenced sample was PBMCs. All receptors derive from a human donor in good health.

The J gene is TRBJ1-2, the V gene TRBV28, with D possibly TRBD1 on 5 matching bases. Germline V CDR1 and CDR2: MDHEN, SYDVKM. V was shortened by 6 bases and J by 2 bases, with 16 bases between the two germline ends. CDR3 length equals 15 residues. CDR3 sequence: CASSYPGRENYGYTF. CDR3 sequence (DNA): TGTGCCAGCAGCTACCCGGGACGGGAGAACTATGGCTACACCTTC.

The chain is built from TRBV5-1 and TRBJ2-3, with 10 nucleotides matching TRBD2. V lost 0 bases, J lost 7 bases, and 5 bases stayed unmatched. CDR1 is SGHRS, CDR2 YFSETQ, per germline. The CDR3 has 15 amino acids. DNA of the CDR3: TGCGCCAGCAGCTTGGAGGGTAGCGGGAGGAATACGCAGTATTTT. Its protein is CASSLEGSGRNTQYF.

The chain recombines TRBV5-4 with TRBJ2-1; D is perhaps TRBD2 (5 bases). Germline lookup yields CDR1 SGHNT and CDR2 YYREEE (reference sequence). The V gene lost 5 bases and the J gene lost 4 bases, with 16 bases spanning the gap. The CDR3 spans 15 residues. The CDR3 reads CASRPGSRTYNEQFF. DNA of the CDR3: TGTGCCAGCAGACCGGGATCCCGAACTTACAATGAGCAGTTCTTC. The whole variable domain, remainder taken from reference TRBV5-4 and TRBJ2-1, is ETGVTQSPTHLIKTRGQQVTLRCSSQSGHNTVSWYQQALGQGPQFIFQYYREEENGRGNFPPRFSGLQFPNYSSELNVNALELDDSALYLCASRPGSRTYNEQFFGPGTRLTVL.

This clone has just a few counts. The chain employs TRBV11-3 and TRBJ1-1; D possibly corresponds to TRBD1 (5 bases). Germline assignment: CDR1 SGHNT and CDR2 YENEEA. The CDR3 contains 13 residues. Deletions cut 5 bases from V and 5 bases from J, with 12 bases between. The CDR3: CASSVTTVTEAFF. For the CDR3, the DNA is TGTGCCAGCAGCGTAACGACAGTAACTGAAGCTTTCTTT.

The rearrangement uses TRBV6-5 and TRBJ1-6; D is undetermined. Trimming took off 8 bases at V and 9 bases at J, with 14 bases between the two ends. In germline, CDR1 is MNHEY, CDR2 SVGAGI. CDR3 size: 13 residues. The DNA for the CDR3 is TGTGCCAGCTTCTCGGTCCCCACTTCACCCCTCCACTTT. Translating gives CASFSVPTSPLHF.

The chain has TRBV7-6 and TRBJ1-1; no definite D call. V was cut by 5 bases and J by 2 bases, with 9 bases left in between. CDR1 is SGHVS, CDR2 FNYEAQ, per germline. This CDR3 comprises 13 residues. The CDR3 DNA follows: TGTGCCAGCAGCCCAAGCCTTAACACTGAAGCTTTCTTT. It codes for CASSPSLNTEAFF. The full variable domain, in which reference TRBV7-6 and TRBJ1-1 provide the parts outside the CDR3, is GAGVSQSPRYKVTKRGQDVALRCDPISGHVSLYWYRQALGQGPEFLTYFNYEAQQDKSGLPNDRFSAERPEGSISTLTIQRTEQRDSAMYRCASSPSLNTEAFFGQGTRLTVV.

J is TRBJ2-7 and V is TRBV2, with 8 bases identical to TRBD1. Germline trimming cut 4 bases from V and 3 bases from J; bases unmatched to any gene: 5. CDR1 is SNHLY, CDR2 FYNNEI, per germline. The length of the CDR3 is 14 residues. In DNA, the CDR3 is TGTGCCAGCAGTGTGGACAGGGCGTTCTACGAGCAGTACTTC. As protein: CASSVDRAFYEQYF.

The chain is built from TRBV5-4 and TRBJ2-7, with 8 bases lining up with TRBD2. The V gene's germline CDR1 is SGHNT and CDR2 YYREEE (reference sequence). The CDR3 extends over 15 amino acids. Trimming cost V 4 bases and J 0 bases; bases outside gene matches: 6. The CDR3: CASSPRGGSSYEQYF. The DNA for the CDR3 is TGTGCCAGCAGCCCCCGGGGGGGCAGCTCCTACGAGCAGTACTTC.

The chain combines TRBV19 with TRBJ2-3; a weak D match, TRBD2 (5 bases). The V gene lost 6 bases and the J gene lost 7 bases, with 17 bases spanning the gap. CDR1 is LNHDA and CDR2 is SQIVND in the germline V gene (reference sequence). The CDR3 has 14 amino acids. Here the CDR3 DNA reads TGTGCCAGTAGAAGTGTCGGGATTGCTTATACGCAGTATTTT. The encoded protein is CASRSVGIAYTQYF.

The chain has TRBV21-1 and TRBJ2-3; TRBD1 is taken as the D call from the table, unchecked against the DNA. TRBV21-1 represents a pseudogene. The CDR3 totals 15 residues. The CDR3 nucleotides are TGTGCCAGCAGCAAAGCAACAGGTACCACAGATACGCAGTATTTT. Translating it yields CASSKATGTTDTQYF.

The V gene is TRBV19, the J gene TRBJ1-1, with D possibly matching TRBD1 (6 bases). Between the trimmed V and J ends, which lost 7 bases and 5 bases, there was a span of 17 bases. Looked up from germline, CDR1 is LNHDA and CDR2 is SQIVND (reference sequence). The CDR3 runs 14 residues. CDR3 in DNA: TGTGCCAGTACGCTCGCAGGGGCGCAGACTGAAGCTTTCTTT. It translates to CASTLAGAQTEAFF. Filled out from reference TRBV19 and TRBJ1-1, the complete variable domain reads DGGITQSPKYLFRKEGQNVTLSCEQNLNHDAMYWYRQDPGQGLRLIYYSQIVNDFQKGDIAEGYSVSREKKESFPLTVTSAQKNPTAFYLCASTLAGAQTEAFFGQGTRLTVV.

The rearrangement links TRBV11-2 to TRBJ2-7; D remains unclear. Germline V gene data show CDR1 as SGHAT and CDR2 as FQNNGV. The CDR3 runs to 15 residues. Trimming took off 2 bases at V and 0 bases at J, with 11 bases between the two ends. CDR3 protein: CASSLRYADSYEQYF. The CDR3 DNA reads TGTGCCAGCAGCTTAAGGTACGCGGACTCCTACGAGCAGTACTTC.

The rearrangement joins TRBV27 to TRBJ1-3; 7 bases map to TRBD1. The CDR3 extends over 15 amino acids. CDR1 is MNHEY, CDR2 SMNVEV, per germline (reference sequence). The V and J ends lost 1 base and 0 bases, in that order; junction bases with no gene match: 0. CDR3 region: CASSLYRGSGNTIYF. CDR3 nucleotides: TGTGCCAGCAGTTTATACAGGGGCTCTGGAAACACCATATATTTT.

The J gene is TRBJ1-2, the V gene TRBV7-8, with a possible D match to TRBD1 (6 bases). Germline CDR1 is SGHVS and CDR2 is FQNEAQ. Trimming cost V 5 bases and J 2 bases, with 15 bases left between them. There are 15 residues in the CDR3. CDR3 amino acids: CASSTPRTENYGYTF. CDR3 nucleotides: TGTGCCAGCAGCACCCCTAGGACAGAAAACTATGGCTACACCTTC.

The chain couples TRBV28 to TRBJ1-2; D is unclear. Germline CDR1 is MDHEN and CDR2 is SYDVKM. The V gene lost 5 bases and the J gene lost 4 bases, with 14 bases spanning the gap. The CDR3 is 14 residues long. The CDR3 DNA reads TGTGCCAGCAGTCTGCCGACTACCCCCTATGGCTACACCTTC. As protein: CASSLPTTPYGYTF.

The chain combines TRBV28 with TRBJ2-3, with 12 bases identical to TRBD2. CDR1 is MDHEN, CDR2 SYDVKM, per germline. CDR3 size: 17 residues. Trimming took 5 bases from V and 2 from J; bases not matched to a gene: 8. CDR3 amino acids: CASSRDLAGGNTDTQYF. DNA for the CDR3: TGTGCCAGCAGTCGCGATCTAGCGGGAGGGAACACAGATACGCAGTATTTT.

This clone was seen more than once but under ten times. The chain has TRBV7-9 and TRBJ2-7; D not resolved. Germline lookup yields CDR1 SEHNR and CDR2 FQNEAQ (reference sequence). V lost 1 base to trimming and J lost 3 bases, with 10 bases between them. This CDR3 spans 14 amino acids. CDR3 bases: TGTGCCAGCAGCTTAGTGGCAGGAAACTACGAGCAGTACTTC. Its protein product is CASSLVAGNYEQYF.

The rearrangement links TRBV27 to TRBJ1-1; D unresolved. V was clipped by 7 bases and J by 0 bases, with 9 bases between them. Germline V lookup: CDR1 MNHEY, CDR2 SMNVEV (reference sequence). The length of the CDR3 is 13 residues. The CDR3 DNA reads TGTGCCAGCATGAGAGTCATGAACACTGAAGCTTTCTTT. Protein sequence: CASMRVMNTEAFF.

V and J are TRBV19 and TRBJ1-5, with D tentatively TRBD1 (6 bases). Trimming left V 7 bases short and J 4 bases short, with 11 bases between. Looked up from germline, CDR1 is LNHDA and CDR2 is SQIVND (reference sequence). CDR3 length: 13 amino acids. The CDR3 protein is CASNRVINQPQHF. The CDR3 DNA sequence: TGTGCCAGTAACAGGGTTATTAATCAGCCCCAGCATTTT.

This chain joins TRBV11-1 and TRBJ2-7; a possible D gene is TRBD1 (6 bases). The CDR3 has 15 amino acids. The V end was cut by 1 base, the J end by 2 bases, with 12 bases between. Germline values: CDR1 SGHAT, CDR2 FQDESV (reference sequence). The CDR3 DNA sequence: TGTGCCAGCAGCTTAGTGTTGGGGGCGCCCTACGAGCAGTACTTC. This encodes CASSLVLGAPYEQYF.

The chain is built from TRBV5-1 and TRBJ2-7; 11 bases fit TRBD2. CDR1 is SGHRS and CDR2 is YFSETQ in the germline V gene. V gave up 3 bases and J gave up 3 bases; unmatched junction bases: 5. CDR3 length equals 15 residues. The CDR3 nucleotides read TGCGCCAGCAGCTCGGGGGGACTAGCGGACTACGAGCAGTACTTC. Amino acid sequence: CASSSGGLADYEQYF.

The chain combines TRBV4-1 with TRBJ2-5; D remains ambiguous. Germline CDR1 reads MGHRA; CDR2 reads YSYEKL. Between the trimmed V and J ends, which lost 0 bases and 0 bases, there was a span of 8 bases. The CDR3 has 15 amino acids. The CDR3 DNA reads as TGCGCCAGCAGCCAAGATTTACGGGACCAAGAGACCCAGTACTTC. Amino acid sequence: CASSQDLRDQETQYF.

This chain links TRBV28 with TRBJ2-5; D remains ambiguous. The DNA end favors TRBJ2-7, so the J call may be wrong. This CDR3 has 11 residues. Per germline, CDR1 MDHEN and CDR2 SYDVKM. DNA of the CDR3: TGTGCCAGCAGAATGGGCGACGAGCAGTACTTC. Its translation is CASRMGDEQYF.

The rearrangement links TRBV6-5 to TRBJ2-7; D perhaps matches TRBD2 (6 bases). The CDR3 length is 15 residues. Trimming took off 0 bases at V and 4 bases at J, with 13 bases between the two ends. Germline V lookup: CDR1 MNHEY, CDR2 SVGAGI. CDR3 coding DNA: TGTGCCAGCAGTTACTCGACCGTAGGAGGGTACGAGCAGTACTTC. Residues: CASSYSTVGGYEQYF.

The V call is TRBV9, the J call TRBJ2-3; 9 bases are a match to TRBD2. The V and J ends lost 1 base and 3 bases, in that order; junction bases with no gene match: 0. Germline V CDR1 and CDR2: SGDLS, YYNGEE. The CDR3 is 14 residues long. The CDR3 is CASSVSGRTDTQYF. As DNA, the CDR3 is TGTGCCAGCAGCGTAAGCGGGAGGACAGATACGCAGTATTTT.

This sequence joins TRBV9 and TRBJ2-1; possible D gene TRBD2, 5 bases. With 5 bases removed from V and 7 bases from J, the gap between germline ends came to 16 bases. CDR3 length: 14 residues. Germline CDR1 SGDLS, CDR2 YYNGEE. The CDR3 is CASSAEGSWNEQFF. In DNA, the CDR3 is TGTGCCAGCAGTGCCGAGGGCAGTTGGAATGAGCAGTTCTTC.

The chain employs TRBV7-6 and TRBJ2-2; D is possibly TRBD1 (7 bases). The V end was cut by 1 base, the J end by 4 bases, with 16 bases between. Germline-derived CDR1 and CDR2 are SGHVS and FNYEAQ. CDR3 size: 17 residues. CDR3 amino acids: CASSLGGGGASTGELFF. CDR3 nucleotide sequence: TGTGCCAGCAGCTTAGGTGGAGGGGGCGCGAGCACCGGGGAGCTGTTTTTT.

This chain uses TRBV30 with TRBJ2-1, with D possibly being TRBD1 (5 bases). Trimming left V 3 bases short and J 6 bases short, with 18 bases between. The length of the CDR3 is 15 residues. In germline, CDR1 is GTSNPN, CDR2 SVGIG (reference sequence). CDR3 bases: TGTGCCTGGAGCCCTGGGGTGGGGCCCCTCAATGAGCAGTTCTTC. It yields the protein CAWSPGVGPLNEQFF.

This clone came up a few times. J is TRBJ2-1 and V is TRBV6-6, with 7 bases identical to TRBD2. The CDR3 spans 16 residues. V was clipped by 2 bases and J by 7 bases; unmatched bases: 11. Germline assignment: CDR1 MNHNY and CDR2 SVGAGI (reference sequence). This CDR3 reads CASSYPQRGPLNEQFF. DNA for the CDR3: TGTGCCAGCAGTTACCCCCAGCGGGGCCCTCTAAATGAGCAGTTCTTC.

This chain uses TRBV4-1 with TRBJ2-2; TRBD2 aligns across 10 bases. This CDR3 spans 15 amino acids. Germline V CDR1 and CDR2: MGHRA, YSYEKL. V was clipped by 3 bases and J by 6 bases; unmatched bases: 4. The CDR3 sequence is CASSHPGLAAGELFF. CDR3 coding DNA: TGCGCCAGCAGCCATCCCGGACTAGCGGCCGGGGAGCTGTTTTTT.

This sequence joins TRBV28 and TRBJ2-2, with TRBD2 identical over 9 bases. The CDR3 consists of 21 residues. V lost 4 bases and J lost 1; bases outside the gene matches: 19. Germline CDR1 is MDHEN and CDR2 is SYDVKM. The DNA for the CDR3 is TGTGCCAGCAGTTCCATACCGGGACTAGCTCCCATTAGCGTGAACACCGGGGAGCTGTTTTTT. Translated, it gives CASSSIPGLAPISVNTGELFF.